This TCR beta chain was profiled in a study of blood T cell repertoires in COVID-19. Study background: PBMCs, B-cell-depleted T cells, or T cells were the source of the cDNA or gDNA that made up the material.

Assay used: immunoSEQ multiplex PCR; TCRdb lists only in-frame clones, some missing. This sample has 250,000 to 300,000 clones; 75% to 90% occur once, and the top ten carry approximately 3.3%. This clone is a singleton in its sample. V was cut by 0 bases and J by 1 base, with 9 bases left in between. The CDR3 consists of 15 residues. Germline CDR1 is SGHRS and CDR2 is YFSETQ. The source of this sequence is a woman aged 40 to 55 with acute or convalescent COVID-19. This chain uses TRBV5-1 with TRBJ2-3; D remains unclear. Sequencing used peripheral blood. Here the CDR3 DNA reads TGCGCCAGCAGCTTGGTGAGTGAAGGCACAGATACGCAGTATTTT. This codes for CASSLVSEGTDTQYF.